This TCR beta chain came from a study of blood T cell repertoires in COVID-19. Study as a whole: Collection of acute and convalescent COVID-19 samples took place in the United States, Italy and Spain. From T cells, B-cell-depleted T cells, or PBMCs came the material, which was cDNA or gDNA.

In the authors' methods: Nucleated cell counts were estimated from reference gene primer amplification. The table came from immunoSEQ multiplex PCR; TCRdb's copy has only in-frame clones and leaves some out. The DNA was the basis for D and trimming; V, J and clone size are from that table. Among about 230,000 clones listed, 65% to 90% were seen once. Seattle's cohort entered during active infection and was followed longitudinally. CDR3 length: 13 residues. V shed 5 bases and J shed 6 bases, with 11 bases lying between them. This receptor was taken from a man over 45 with COVID-19, enrolled during active disease. This chain uses TRBV12-3 or TRBV12-4 with TRBJ1-5; unclear D gene. The sample was peripheral blood. For the CDR3, the DNA is TGTGCCAGCAGTCCCGCCGGAGGTCAGCCCCAGCATTTT. Translation: CASSPAGGQPQHF.